The source of this TCR beta chain is a study of T cells in Graves' hyperthyroidism and ophthalmopathy. For the study at large: Prior to any treatment, at the point of initial diagnosis, peripheral blood was collected.

Study outcomes and limitations: The model foresaw ophthalmopathy a median roughly 6.3 months prior to onset.

This CDR3 is built from 15 residues. Germline V gene lookup returns CDR1 DFQATT and CDR2 SNEGSKA (reference sequence). RNA transcripts were the template for amplifying TCR beta CDR3 regions. During a first-round RT-PCR of the TCR CDR3, the HTBI primer set was used. TCRdb passed the multiplex PCR reads through MiXCR, listing each CDR3 protein once. The table includes almost 600,000 distinct CDR3 sequences, about 14% detected once. Predating any ophthalmopathy symptoms, the blood sample was taken at first hyperthyroidism diagnosis. As regards this clonotype: Its target is not known.

The chain uses TRBV20-1 and TRBJ2-1, with 9 bases aligning to TRBD2. The receptor was isolated from a woman in her twenties or thirties with Graves' hyperthyroidism that later progressed to Graves' ophthalmopathy. Sequenced sample: blood. CDR3 DNA: TGCAGCTCTTATAGCGGGAGAGTCTCCTACAATGAGCAGTTCTTC. Residues: CSSYSGRVSYNEQFF.